This T cell receptor (beta chain) was recorded in a study of T cell changes during pregnancy in multiple sclerosis (dated by TCRdb to between 2017 and 2020). Turning to the overall study: The study examined how the T cell repertoire changed over the course of pregnancy in women with multiple sclerosis.

The protocol used for the library was the immunoSEQ multiplex PCR assay. TCRdb stores this immuneACCESS table with in-frame sequences only. Part of the clones is absent; in the studies checked, under half of the shortfall reflects unresolved V genes, and no reason is known for the rest. The sample records tens of thousands of clones, about 91% of which are singletons. Roughly 3.5% of the sample belongs to the ten largest clones. Points on this clone: Its cognate antigen has yet to be identified. One base away there is no much larger clone; base qualities are not given.

Based on the germline V gene (reference sequence), the CDR1 and CDR2 sequences are SGHNT and YYREEE. The CDR3 has 15 amino acids, counting the end cysteine and phenylalanine. The sequence is cut down to CDR3 DNA, 45 bases in frame from base 1. Trimming takes 0 bases from V and 2 bases from J, and the germline ends sit 8 bases apart. The V gene is TRBV5-4 and the J gene is TRBJ2-2; possibly the D gene is TRBD2, per 5 matching bases. The TCR comes from a female donor in good health, serving as a control in a pregnancy study. Some clones in this sample may be carry-over from other donors' samples. Here the sequenced sample was PBMCs, taken in the first trimester of pregnancy. The nucleotide sequence is TGTGCCAGCAGCTTGGCCCGGGAAAACACCGGGGAGCTGTTTTTT. Translated, it gives CASSLARENTGELFF.